This T cell receptor (beta chain) was obtained from a study of shared clonotypes between healthy human individuals. Study-level findings and limits: Some naive CD4 clonotypes, around 5%, turned up in common across several donors. The study found lower generation probabilities in non-shared clonotypes than in those shared by all four donors.

Splitting of CD4+ cells produced CD45RA+ naive and CD45RA-negative memory subsets. Per the original data handling: Quality scores were absent from the junction-only immunoSEQ sequences, so filtering differed. Sequencing used immunoSEQ multiplex PCR; TCRdb keeps in-frame clones, though not all of them. Clone size and the V and J calls come from that table; the DNA yielded D and trimming. The repertoire holds 980,000 or so clones, with approximately 80% as singletons. From germline, CDR1 is MNHNY and CDR2 SVGAGI (reference sequence). CDR3 length equals 16 residues. V was clipped by 2 bases and J by 9 bases; unmatched bases: 12. With regard to this clone: The antigen is not known.

Sequencing input: memory CD4+ T cells sorted from blood. As to subset: CD45RA-negative fraction. The clonotype comes from a man younger than 30 in good health. This chain links TRBV6-6 with TRBJ2-2; the match to TRBD1 covers 7 bases. The CDR3 sequence is CASSYGDSRNSRELFF. DNA for the CDR3: TGTGCCAGCAGTTACGGGGACAGCAGAAATTCCCGGGAGCTGTTTTTT.